The clone carrying this T cell receptor (beta chain) turned up a few times. The antigen is not known. The sample is drawn from a study of cytomegalovirus exposure and HLA in healthy donors. Study outcomes and limitations: The study labeled approximately 150 TCR beta chains cytomegalovirus-associated.

Trimming shortened V by 4 bases and J by 7 bases, and 14 bases separated the two germline ends. There are 14 residues in the CDR3. The germline CDR1 and CDR2 sequences are MNHNS and SASEGT. Method: immunoSEQ multiplex PCR; TCRdb's copy keeps in-frame clones and lacks some. Of 250,000 to 300,000 clones listed, 70% to 90% were seen once; the top ten hold roughly 0.99%. The J gene is TRBJ2-1, the V gene TRBV6-1; D might be TRBD1 (6 bases). Source material: PBMCs. The sequence was obtained from a woman between 18 and 29 years old in good health and CMV-seronegative. CDR3 amino acids: CASSAPQGWNEQFF. In DNA, the CDR3 is TGTGCCAGCAGTGCTCCACAGGGTTGGAATGAGCAGTTCTTC.